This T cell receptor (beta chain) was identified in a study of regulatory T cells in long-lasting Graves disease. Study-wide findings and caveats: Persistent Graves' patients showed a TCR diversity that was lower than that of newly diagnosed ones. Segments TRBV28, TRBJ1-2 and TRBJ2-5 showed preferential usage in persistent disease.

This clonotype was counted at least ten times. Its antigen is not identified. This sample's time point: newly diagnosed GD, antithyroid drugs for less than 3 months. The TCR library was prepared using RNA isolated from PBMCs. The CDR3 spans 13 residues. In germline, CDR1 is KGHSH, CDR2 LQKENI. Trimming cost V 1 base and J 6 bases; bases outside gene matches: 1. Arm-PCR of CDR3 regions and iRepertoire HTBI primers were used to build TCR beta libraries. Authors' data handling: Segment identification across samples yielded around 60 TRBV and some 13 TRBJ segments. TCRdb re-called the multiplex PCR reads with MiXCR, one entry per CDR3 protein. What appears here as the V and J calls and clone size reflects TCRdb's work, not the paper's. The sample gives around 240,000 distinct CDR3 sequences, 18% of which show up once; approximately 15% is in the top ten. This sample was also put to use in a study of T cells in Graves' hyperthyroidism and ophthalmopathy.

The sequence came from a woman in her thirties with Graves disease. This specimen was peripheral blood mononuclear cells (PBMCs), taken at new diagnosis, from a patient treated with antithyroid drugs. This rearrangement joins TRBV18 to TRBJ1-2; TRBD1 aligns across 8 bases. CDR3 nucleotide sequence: TGTGCCAGCTCACCACTGACAGGGGATGGCTACACCTTC. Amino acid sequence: CASSPLTGDGYTF.